The present T cell receptor (beta chain) was sequenced within a study of T-cell reconstitution after alpha-beta-depleted transplantation in children. Overall study findings and caveats: At day 60, the high TCRbeta diversity found in some patients originated from recipient T cells and thymic progenitors that had survived. As was reported, about two months after transplant, alpha-beta T cells came from several hundred expanded graft clones.

Concerning this clonotype: What it binds is not known.

V was trimmed by 4 bases and J by 8 bases, leaving 20 bases between them. Germline CDR1 MNHEY, CDR2 SMNVEV (reference sequence). The CDR3 sequence is 16 residues long. The library targeted TCRbeta and was prepared with unique molecular identifiers. MiXCR, run by TCRdb on the PCR reads, gives a single entry per CDR3 protein. The data contain 250,000 to 400,000 distinct CDR3 sequences, over 20% of them singletons. This specimen was PBMCs, mostly from graft donor cells, taken 180 days after TCRalphabeta/CD19-depleted stem cell transplant. The rearrangement joins TRBV27 to TRBJ1-4; D remains ambiguous. The sequence came from a male patient aged 5 to 17 who had a stem cell transplant for acute lymphoblastic leukemia, so the T cells may come from the graft donor. CDR3 in DNA: TGTGCCAGCAGTTCCCCCGTGGGCGGCTGGATGGAAAAACTGTTTTTT. This encodes CASSSPVGGWMEKLFF.